The next 25 T cell receptor beta chains were all read from a single sample in a study of T cell repertoires in cytomegalovirus infection. TCRdb reprocessed the reads via MiXCR and lists one record per CDR3 protein. This repertoire shows tens of thousands of distinct CDR3 sequences, about 44% found once; its top ten account for over 90%. For these TCRs, the target antigens are not known. Specimen: CD8+ T cells from cultured PBMCs, collected from culture after CMV antigen stimulation. The receptor set was obtained from a human donor in good health (CMV status not recorded). Some clones in this sample may be carry-over from other donors' samples.

The V and J genes are TRBV6-5 and TRBJ2-2, with 8 positions matching TRBD1. The junction had 9 bases not matched to a gene; V was cut back by 7 bases and J by 8 bases. The CDR3 is 14 residues long. Germline V lookup: CDR1 MNHEY, CDR2 SVGAGI. The CDR3: CASTPGDRRGELFF. CDR3 DNA sequence: TGTGCCAGCACCCCAGGGGACAGGAGGGGGGAGCTGTTTTTT.

In this sample, this clonotype turned up a few times. The chain joins TRBV27 to TRBJ2-1; 7 bases align to TRBD1. Unmatched junction bases numbered 4, after V lost 5 bases and J lost 3 bases. The CDR3 covers 14 residues. Germline loops: CDR1 MNHEY, CDR2 SMNVEV (reference sequence). This CDR3 reads CASSPQGYYNEQFF. The DNA of the CDR3 is TGTGCCAGCAGTCCACAGGGGTACTACAATGAGCAGTTCTTC.

Comment on this clonotype: Germline is not matched at one junction end, which may reflect a read error. The chain uses TRBV30 and TRBJ1-2; no definite D call. The CDR3 consists of 9 residues. In germline, CDR1 is GTSNPN, CDR2 SVGIG (reference sequence). CDR3 sequence (DNA): TGTGCCTGGAGTGTTCCCCCGGCCTTC. Translated, it gives CAWSVPPAF.

V is TRBV28 and J is TRBJ1-1; D unresolved. Germline V lookup: CDR1 MDHEN, CDR2 SYDVKM. V shed 1 base and J shed 4 bases, with 10 bases lying between them. CDR3 size: 14 residues. The CDR3 DNA follows: TGTGCCAGCAGTTTATCCTCGGCGCGCACTGAAGCTTTCTTT. It encodes CASSLSSARTEAFF.

This clonotype was detected ten times or more. DNA for the CDR3: TGCAGCCAGGGAGAATGGAGTAATGAGCAGTTCTTC. Amino acids: CSQGEWSNEQFF. The chain is built from TRBV20-1 and TRBJ2-1; either TRBD1 or TRBD2 may supply D (5 bases each). The germline CDR1 and CDR2 sequences are DFQATT and SNEGSKA (reference sequence). The CDR3 has 12 residues.

This sequence joins TRBV13 and TRBJ2-3; the D gene is possibly TRBD2 (5 bases). CDR3 length: 12 amino acids. Trimming left V 5 bases short and J 6 bases short, with 9 bases between. Germline CDR1 and CDR2: PRHDT and FYEKMQ (reference sequence). Here the CDR3 DNA reads TGTGCCAGCAGCCCAGCGGAGGATACGCAGTATTTT. Its protein is CASSPAEDTQYF.

The chain is built from TRBV5-1 and TRBJ1-5, with a weak D call TRBD1 (5 bases). Germline V gives CDR1 SGHRS, CDR2 YFSETQ. The CDR3 loop spans 13 amino acids. Trimming shortened V by 0 bases and J by 5 bases, and 6 bases separated the two germline ends. The CDR3 protein is CASSLGGYQPQHF. DNA for the CDR3: TGCGCCAGCAGCTTGGGGGGGTATCAGCCCCAGCATTTT.

This clonotype was found a few times. The chain links TRBV5-4 to TRBJ1-2; tentative D call: TRBD1 (5 bases). The germline V gene has CDR1 SGHNT and CDR2 YYREEE (reference sequence). This CDR3 region has 18 residues. The V gene lost 1 base and the J gene lost 2 bases, with 21 bases spanning the gap. Written as DNA, the CDR3 is TGTGCCAGCAGCTTGACGCATCTAAGGGCCGGGGGGAACTATGGCTACACCTTC. This translates into CASSLTHLRAGGNYGYTF.

V usage is TRBV6-6 and J usage is TRBJ2-2, with unresolved D. V lost 5 bases, J lost 3 bases, and 19 bases lay in between. Germline V CDR1 and CDR2: MNHNY, SVGAGI (reference sequence). The CDR3 has 17 residues. The CDR3 region is CASSEAGPTTDTGELFF. The CDR3 DNA follows: TGTGCCAGCAGTGAGGCAGGTCCAACCACGGACACCGGGGAGCTGTTTTTT.

J is TRBJ2-7 and V is TRBV20-1, with TRBD1 as a possible D gene (6 bases). Between the trimmed V and J ends, which lost 3 bases and 3 bases, there was a span of 12 bases. The CDR3 is 13 amino acids. CDR1 is DFQATT, CDR2 SNEGSKA, per germline (reference sequence). The CDR3 loop reads CSASQGMDYEQYF. In nucleotides, the CDR3 is TGCAGTGCTAGCCAGGGGATGGACTACGAGCAGTACTTC.

This chain joins TRBV7-8 and TRBJ2-1; TRBD2 matches 9 bases. Trimming at V came to 7 bases and at J to 8 bases, leaving 18 bases not matched to a gene. From germline, CDR1 is SGHVS and CDR2 FQNEAQ. The CDR3 runs to 17 residues. The CDR3 DNA is TGTGCCAGCAACCCTAAACTTGCTAGCGGGGCAGGGGATGAGCAGTTCTTC. Translating it yields CASNPKLASGAGDEQFF. The full variable domain, completed using reference TRBV7-8 and TRBJ2-1, is GAGVSQSPRYKVAKRGQDVALRCDPISGHVSLFWYQQALGQGPEFLTYFQNEAQLDKSGLPSDRFFAERPEGSVSTLKIQRTQQEDSAVYLCASNPKLASGAGDEQFFGPGTRLTVL.

The V gene is TRBV12-3 or TRBV12-4, the J gene TRBJ2-3; 11 nucleotides line up with TRBD2. The CDR3 is 16 amino acids. Unmatched junction bases numbered 10, after V lost 5 bases and J lost 6 bases. CDR3 in amino acids: CASSPVAGGPSDTQYF. The CDR3 nucleotides read TGTGCCAGCAGTCCTGTAGCGGGAGGGCCGTCGGATACGCAGTATTTT.

The chain links TRBV15 to TRBJ1-6, with a possible D match to TRBD1 (5 bases). Germline CDR1 is LNHNV and CDR2 is YYDKDF (reference sequence). The V end was cut by 5 bases, the J end by 1 base, with 12 bases between. The CDR3 runs to 16 residues. CDR3 nucleotides: TGTGCCACCAGCCCCGCGCAGGGTTCCTATAATTCACCCCTCCACTTT. This codes for CATSPAQGSYNSPLHF.

V and J are TRBV7-9 and TRBJ2-2; 10 bases map to TRBD1. The CDR3 extends over 16 amino acids. V dropped 6 bases and J dropped 2; count of bases not matched to a gene: 6. Germline loops: CDR1 SEHNR, CDR2 FQNEAQ (reference sequence). CDR3 amino acids: CASSPRDRGNTGELFF. DNA for the CDR3: TGTGCCAGCAGTCCCCGGGACAGGGGTAACACCGGGGAGCTGTTTTTT.

CDR3: CASSLAPGASNTEAFF. CDR3 sequence (DNA): TGTGCCAGCAGCTTAGCGCCCGGGGCCTCGAACACTGAAGCTTTCTTT. The chain combines TRBV7-6 with TRBJ1-1; tentative D call: TRBD1 (5 bases). Germline V gene lookup returns CDR1 SGHVS and CDR2 FNYEAQ. V was trimmed by 0 bases and J by 1 base, leaving 12 bases between them. This CDR3 spans 16 amino acids.

This clonotype showed up just a few times. The V gene is TRBV28, the J gene TRBJ2-3; unclear D gene. Germline lookup yields CDR1 MDHEN and CDR2 SYDVKM. The V end was cut by 7 bases, the J end by 1 base, with 9 bases between. The CDR3 has 13 residues. The CDR3, as DNA: TGTGCCAGCACGTGGCCGGGCACAGATACGCAGTATTTT. This sequence encodes CASTWPGTDTQYF. The complete variable domain, with remaining parts taken from reference TRBV28 and TRBJ2-3, reads DVKVTQSSRYLVKRTGEKVFLECVQDMDHENMFWYRQDPGLGLRLIYFSYDVKMKEKGDIPEGYSVSREKKERFSLILESASTNQTSMYLCASTWPGTDTQYFGPGTRLTVL.

In this sample, this clonotype turned up many times. The chain couples TRBV7-8 to TRBJ1-1, with TRBD1 matching over 7 bases. J was trimmed by 3 bases and V by 5 bases; bases with no gene match: 9. Germline V gene data show CDR1 as SGHVS and CDR2 as FQNEAQ. The CDR3 totals 15 residues. CDR3 amino acids: CASSLGGQVYTEAFF. CDR3 nucleotides: TGTGCCAGCAGCCTAGGAGGACAGGTCTACACTGAAGCTTTCTTT. The variable domain in full, completed from reference TRBV7-8 and TRBJ1-1, reads GAGVSQSPRYKVAKRGQDVALRCDPISGHVSLFWYQQALGQGPEFLTYFQNEAQLDKSGLPSDRFFAERPEGSVSTLKIQRTQQEDSAVYLCASSLGGQVYTEAFFGQGTRLTVV.

The chain couples TRBV2 to TRBJ2-1, with 13 bases matching TRBD2. V was clipped by 5 bases and J by 4 bases; unmatched bases: 5. The CDR3 loop spans 16 amino acids. Per the germline V gene, CDR1 is SNHLY and CDR2 is FYNNEI. The CDR3 region has the DNA TGTGCCAGCAGTTACGGGACTAGCGGGGCTTACAATGAGCAGTTCTTC. Its translation: CASSYGTSGAYNEQFF.

V and J are TRBV6-1 and TRBJ2-7; 7 bases align to TRBD2. V lost 2 bases to trimming and J lost 6 bases; unmatched junction nucleotides: 1. The length of the CDR3 is 12 residues. Germline V CDR1 and CDR2: MNHNS, SASEGT. CDR3 loop: CASSEWGGEQYF. In DNA form, the CDR3 reads TGTGCCAGCAGTGAATGGGGGGGCGAGCAGTACTTC.

This clonotype was observed a few times. CDR3 in DNA: TGTGCCAGCGGGGGAGGACAGAGTTATCAGCCCCAGCATTTT. Amino acids: CASGGGQSYQPQHF. The chain uses TRBV6-1 and TRBJ1-5; a possible D gene is TRBD1 (6 bases). Between the trimmed V and J ends, which lost 8 bases and 5 bases, there was a span of 16 bases. There are 14 residues in the CDR3. The germline V gene has CDR1 MNHNS and CDR2 SASEGT.

This chain connects TRBV12-3 or TRBV12-4 to TRBJ2-3; D remains unclear. CDR3 size: 13 residues. Deletions cut 6 bases from V and 0 bases from J, with 7 bases between. In DNA form, the CDR3 reads TGTGCCAGCAGGTCCAGTAGCACAGATACGCAGTATTTT. Its translation is CASRSSSTDTQYF.

V usage is TRBV19 and J usage is TRBJ2-7; D might be TRBD1 or TRBD2, each matching 5 bases. Trimming left V 7 bases short and J 7 bases short, with 17 bases between. Per germline, CDR1 LNHDA and CDR2 SQIVND (reference sequence). There are 13 residues in the CDR3. The CDR3 spells CASTEHGGAEQYF. The CDR3 DNA is TGTGCCAGTACCGAGCATGGGGGAGCTGAGCAGTACTTC.

The J gene is TRBJ1-5, the V gene TRBV7-8; D call uncertain. Germline assignment: CDR1 SGHVS and CDR2 FQNEAQ. This CDR3 is 17 amino acids long. V was clipped by 0 bases and J by 0 bases, with 12 bases between them. The CDR3 DNA reads TGTGCCAGCAGCTTAGCCCCTTTCATCAATAGCAATCAGCCCCAGCATTTT. This translates into CASSLAPFINSNQPQHF.

This chain connects TRBV19 to TRBJ1-5, with D perhaps matching TRBD1 (6 bases). V lost 1 base to trimming and J lost 0 bases, with 13 bases between them. The CDR3 has 17 amino acids. Germline CDR1 LNHDA, CDR2 SQIVND (reference sequence). The CDR3 DNA reads as TGTGCCAGTAGTATAGGGGGAGTGGGGGCTAGCAATCAGCCCCAGCATTTT. It specifies CASSIGGVGASNQPQHF. The full variable domain, rest sourced from reference TRBV19 and TRBJ1-5, is DGGITQSPKYLFRKEGQNVTLSCEQNLNHDAMYWYRQDPGQGLRLIYYSQIVNDFQKGDIAEGYSVSREKKESFPLTVTSAQKNPTAFYLCASSIGGVGASNQPQHFGDGTRLSIL.

The chain employs TRBV13 and TRBJ2-1, with 7 positions matching TRBD2. From germline, CDR1 is PRHDT and CDR2 FYEKMQ (reference sequence). This CDR3 has 15 residues. V gave up 2 bases and J gave up 5 bases; unmatched junction bases: 6. CDR3 coding DNA: TGTGCCAGCAGCTTACCCCGGGGAGGGCACAATGAGCAGTTCTTC. Protein sequence: CASSLPRGGHNEQFF.